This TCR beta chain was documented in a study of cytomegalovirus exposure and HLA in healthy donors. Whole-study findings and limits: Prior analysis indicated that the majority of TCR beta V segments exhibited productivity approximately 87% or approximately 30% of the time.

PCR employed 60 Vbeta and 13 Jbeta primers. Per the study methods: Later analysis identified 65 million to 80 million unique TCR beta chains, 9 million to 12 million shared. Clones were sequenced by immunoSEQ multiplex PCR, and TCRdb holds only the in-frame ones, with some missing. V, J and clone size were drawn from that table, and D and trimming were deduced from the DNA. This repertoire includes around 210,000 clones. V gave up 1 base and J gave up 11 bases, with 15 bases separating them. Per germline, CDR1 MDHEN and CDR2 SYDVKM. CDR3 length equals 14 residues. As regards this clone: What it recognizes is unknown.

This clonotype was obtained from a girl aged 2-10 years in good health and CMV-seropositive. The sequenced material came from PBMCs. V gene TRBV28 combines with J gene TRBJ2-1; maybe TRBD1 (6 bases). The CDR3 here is CASSLSRYGTKQFF. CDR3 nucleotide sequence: TGTGCCAGCAGTTTATCGAGATATGGGACAAAGCAGTTCTTC.